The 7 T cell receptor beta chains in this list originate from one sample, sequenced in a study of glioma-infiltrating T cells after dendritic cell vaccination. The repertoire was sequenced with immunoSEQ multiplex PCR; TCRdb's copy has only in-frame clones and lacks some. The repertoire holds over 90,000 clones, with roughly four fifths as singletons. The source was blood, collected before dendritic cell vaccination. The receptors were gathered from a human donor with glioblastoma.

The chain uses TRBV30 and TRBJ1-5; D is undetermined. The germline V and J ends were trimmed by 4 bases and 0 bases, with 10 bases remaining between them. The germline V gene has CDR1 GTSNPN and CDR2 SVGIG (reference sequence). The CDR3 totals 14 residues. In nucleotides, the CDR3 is TGTGCCTGGACCGAGGGCATTAGCAATCAGCCCCAGCATTTT. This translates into CAWTEGISNQPQHF.

In DNA, the CDR3 is TGCGCCAGCAGCGCGGGACTAAACACCGGGGAGCTGTTTTTT. It codes for CASSAGLNTGELFF. This chain links TRBV4-1 with TRBJ2-2, with 7 bases that match TRBD2. Per germline, CDR1 MGHRA and CDR2 YSYEKL. There are 14 residues in the CDR3. With 5 bases clipped from V and 2 bases from J, the junction kept 2 bases outside the gene matches.

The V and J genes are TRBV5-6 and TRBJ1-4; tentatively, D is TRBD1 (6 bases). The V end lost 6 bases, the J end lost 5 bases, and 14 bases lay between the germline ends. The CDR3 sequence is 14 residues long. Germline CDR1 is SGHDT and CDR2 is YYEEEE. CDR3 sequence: CASNNPGQNEKLFF. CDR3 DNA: TGTGCCAGCAATAATCCTGGACAGAATGAAAAACTGTTTTTT. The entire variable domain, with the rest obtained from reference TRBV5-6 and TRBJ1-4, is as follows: DAGVTQSPTHLIKTRGQQVTLRCSPKSGHDTVSWYQQALGQGPQFIFQYYEEEERQRGNFPDRFSGHQFPNYSSELNVNALLLGDSALYLCASNNPGQNEKLFFGSGTQLSVL.

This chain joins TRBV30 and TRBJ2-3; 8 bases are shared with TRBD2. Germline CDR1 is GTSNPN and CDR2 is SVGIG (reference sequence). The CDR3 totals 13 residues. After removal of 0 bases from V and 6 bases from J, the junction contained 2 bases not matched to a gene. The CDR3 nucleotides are TGTGCCTGGAGTGTTCCGGGGGGGGATACGCAGTATTTT. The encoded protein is CAWSVPGGDTQYF.

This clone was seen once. The CDR3: CASSRLPNSYEQYF. CDR3 coding DNA: TGTGCCAGCAGCCGTTTACCTAATTCCTACGAGCAGTACTTC. J is TRBJ2-7 and V is TRBV11-2; D is unresolved. Trimming took off 5 bases at V and 1 base at J, with 12 bases between the two ends. Germline V gives CDR1 SGHAT, CDR2 FQNNGV. CDR3 length equals 14 residues.

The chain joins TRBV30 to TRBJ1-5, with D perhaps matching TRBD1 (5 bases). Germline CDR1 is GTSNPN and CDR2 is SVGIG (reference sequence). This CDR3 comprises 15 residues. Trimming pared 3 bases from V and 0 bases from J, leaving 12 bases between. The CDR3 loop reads CAWSQQVNSNQPQHF. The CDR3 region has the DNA TGTGCCTGGAGCCAACAGGTTAATAGCAATCAGCCCCAGCATTTT.

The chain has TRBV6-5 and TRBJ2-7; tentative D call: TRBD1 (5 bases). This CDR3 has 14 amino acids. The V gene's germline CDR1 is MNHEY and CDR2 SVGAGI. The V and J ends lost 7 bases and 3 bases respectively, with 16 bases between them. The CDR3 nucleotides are TGTGCCAGCAAGGTCGTAGGGGCCTACTACGAGCAGTACTTC. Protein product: CASKVVGAYYEQYF.